This TCR beta chain was sequenced in a study of blood T cell repertoires in COVID-19. The CDR3 has 14 residues. Clones were read by immunoSEQ multiplex PCR, and TCRdb kept only the in-frame ones, dropping some. This table holds roughly 200,000 clones, approximately 90% found once. The TCR sequence derives from a man in his forties or fifties with COVID-19, enrolled during active disease. The V call is TRBV21-1, the J call TRBJ1-2; the listed D gene, TRBD1, was not tested against the DNA. TRBV21-1 is a pseudogene segment. Sample: peripheral blood. The CDR3 region is CASSTDRGLGGYTF. The CDR3 bases are TGTGCCAGCAGCACGGACAGGGGGCTCGGGGGCTACACCTTC.